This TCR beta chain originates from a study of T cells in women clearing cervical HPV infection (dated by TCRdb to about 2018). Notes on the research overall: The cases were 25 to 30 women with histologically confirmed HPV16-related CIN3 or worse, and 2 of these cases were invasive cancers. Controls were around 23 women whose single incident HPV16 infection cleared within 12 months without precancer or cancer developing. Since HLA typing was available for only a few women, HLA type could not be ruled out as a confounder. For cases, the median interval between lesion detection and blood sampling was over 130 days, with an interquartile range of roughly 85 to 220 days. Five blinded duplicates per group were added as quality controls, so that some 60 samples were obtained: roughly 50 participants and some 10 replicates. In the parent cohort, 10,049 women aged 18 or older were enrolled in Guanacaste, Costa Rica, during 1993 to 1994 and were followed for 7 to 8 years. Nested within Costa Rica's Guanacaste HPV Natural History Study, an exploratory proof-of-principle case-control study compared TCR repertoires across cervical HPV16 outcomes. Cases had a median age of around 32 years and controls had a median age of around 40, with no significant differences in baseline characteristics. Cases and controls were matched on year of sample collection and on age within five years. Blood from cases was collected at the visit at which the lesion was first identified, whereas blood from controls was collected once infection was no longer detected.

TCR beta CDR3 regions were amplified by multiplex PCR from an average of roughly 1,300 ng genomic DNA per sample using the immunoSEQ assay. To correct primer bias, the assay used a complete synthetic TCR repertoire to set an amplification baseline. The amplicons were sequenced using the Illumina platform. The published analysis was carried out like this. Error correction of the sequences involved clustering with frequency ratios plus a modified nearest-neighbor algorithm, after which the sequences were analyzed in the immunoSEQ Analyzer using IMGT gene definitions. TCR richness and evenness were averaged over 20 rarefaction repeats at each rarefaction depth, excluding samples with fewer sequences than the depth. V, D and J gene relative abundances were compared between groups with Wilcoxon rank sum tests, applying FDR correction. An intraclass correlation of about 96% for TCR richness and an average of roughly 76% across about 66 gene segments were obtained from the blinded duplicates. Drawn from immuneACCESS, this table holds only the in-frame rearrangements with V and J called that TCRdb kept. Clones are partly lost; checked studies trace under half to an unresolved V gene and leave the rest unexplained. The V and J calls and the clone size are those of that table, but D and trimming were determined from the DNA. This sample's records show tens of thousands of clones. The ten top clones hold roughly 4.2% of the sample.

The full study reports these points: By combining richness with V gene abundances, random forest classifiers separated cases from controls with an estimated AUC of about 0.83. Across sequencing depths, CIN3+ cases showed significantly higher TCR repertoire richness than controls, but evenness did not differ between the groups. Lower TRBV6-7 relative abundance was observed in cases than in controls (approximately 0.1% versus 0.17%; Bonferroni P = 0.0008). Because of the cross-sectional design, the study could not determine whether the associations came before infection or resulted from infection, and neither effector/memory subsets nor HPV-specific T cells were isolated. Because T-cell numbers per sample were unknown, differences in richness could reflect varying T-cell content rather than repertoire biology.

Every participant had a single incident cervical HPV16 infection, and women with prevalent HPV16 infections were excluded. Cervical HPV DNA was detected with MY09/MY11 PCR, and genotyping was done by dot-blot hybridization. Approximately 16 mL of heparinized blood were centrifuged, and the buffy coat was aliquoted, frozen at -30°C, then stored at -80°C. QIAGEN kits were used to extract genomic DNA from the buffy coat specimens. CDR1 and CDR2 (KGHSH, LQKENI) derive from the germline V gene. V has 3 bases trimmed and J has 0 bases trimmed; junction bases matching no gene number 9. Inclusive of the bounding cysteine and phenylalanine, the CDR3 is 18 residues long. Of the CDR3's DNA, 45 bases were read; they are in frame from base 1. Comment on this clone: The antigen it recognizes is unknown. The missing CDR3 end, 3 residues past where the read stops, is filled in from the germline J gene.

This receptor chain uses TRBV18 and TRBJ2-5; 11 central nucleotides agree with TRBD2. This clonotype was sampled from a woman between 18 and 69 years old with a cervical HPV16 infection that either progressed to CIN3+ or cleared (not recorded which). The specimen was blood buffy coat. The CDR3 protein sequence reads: CASSPGTSGDFDQETQYF. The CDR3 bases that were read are TGTGCCAGCTCACCCGGGACTAGCGGAGACTTCGACCAAGAGACC. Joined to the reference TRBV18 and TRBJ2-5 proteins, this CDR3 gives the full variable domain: NAGVMQNPRHLVRRRGQEARLRCSPMKGHSHVYWYRQLPEEGLKFMVYLQKENIIDESGMPKERFSAEFPKEGPSILRIQQVVRGDSAAYFCASSPGTSGDFDQETQYFGPGTRLLVL.